This T cell receptor (beta chain) was observed in a study of blood T cells in healthy people across ages. V was clipped by 4 bases and J by 4 bases, with 14 bases between them. Germline V gives CDR1 SGHTA, CDR2 FQGNSA. This CDR3 region has 16 residues. It was 8 to 10 milliliters of peripheral blood that were drawn from each donor. This clonotype appeared a few times. Its antigen is not identified. The study's findings and limits: A roughly linear fall in TCR beta diversity per million T cells was seen with increasing age. Relative to aged donors, long-lived donors carried more naive CD4+ cells and displayed higher diversity.

Combining a sample-barcoded 5' primer with a J-beta primer mix, a second PCR ran for roughly 7 to 12 cycles. TCRdb processed the 5' RACE reads anew with MiXCR; each CDR3 protein has one entry. The sample yields 1,500,000 or so distinct CDR3 sequences, approximately 43% seen once. The genes are TRBV7-2 and TRBJ1-6, with a weak D call TRBD1 (5 bases). The sequencing sample was made of blood. The clonotype comes from a woman younger than 30 in good health. CDR3 nucleotide sequence: TGTGCCAGCAGCTCCCAGGGATGGCGGTATAATTCACCCCTCCACTTT. Amino acid sequence: CASSSQGWRYNSPLHF.